This TCR beta chain is from a study of cytomegalovirus exposure and HLA in healthy donors. As to this clone: Its antigen is unidentified.

The primer mix had 60 Vbeta and 13 Jbeta primers. The repertoire was sequenced with immunoSEQ multiplex PCR; TCRdb's copy has only in-frame clones and lacks some. The sample yields approximately 170,000 clones, over 70% seen once. Study-wide findings and caveats: Later on, an analysis found that several of the most significant clusters appeared to be linked to common viral pathogens, which included parvovirus B19. The study listed under 200 cytomegalovirus-associated TCR beta chains.

This CDR3 comprises 12 residues. Trimming stripped 3 bases from V and 8 bases from J, with 5 bases between. CDR1 and CDR2 (germline): MGHRA, YSYEKL. The V and J genes are TRBV4-1 and TRBJ1-6, with D perhaps TRBD1 (5 bases). The sample consisted of PBMCs. The source of this sequence is a woman in her late teens or twenties in good health and CMV-seronegative. The CDR3 region is CASSHRDSPLHF. CDR3 sequence (DNA): TGCGCCAGCAGCCACAGGGATTCACCCCTCCACTTT.